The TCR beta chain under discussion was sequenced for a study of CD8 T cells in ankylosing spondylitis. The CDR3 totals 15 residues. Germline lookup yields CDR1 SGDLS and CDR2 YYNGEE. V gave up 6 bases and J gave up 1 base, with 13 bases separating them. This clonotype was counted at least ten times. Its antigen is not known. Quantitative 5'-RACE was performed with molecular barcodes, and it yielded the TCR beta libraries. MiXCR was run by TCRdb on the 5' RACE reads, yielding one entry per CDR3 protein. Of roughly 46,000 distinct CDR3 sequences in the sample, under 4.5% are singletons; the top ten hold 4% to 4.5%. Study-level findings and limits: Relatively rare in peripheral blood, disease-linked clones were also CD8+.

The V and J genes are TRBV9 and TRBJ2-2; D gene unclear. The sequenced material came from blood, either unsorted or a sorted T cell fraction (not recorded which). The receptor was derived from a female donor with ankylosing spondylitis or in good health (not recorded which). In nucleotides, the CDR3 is TGTGCCAGCACCCAAAATGGGCTGAACACCGGGGAGCTGTTTTTT. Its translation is CASTQNGLNTGELFF.